Listed below are T cell receptor beta chains from one sample, sequenced in a study of blood T cell repertoires in COVID-19. Assay: immunoSEQ multiplex PCR; the TCRdb copy retains only in-frame clones and omits some. The table records around 99,000 clones, approximately 88% of them present only once. The specimen sequenced was peripheral blood. The source is a human donor in a cohort sampled during active COVID-19. Both conserved end residues are part of each CDR3. Each record gives: V gene, D gene, J gene, clone size, CDR3 protein, CDR3 DNA. The D gene is left open where the match is weak. Part of the rows lack a size; the others show once, few, many or a class for expanded clones.

v_call: TRBV28
d_call: -
j_call: TRBJ2-5
clone_size: many
cdr3_aa: CASSWSTPIETQYF
cdr3_nt: TGTGCCAGCAGTTGGAGCACCCCAATAGAGACCCAGTACTTC

v_call: TRBV21-1
d_call: -
j_call: TRBJ2-1
clone_size: -
cdr3_aa: CASGARRDSYNEQFF
cdr3_nt: TGTGCCAGCGGGGCCCGGCGGGACTCCTACAATGAGCAGTTCTTC

v_call: TRBV9
d_call: TRBD2
j_call: TRBJ2-1
clone_size: once
cdr3_aa: CASSVEPGAGELEQFF
cdr3_nt: TGTGCCAGCAGCGTAGAACCGGGAGCGGGAGAGCTTGAGCAGTTCTTC

v_call: TRBV19
d_call: -
j_call: TRBJ2-1
clone_size: -
cdr3_aa: CASSAQGGLYNEQFF
cdr3_nt: TGTGCCAGTAGTGCACAGGGTGGTCTCTACAATGAGCAGTTCTTC

v_call: TRBV7-2
d_call: TRBD2
j_call: TRBJ2-1
clone_size: -
cdr3_aa: CASSLEVGRAPLF
cdr3_nt: TGTGCCAGCAGCTTAGAGGTCGGGAGGGCCCCCCTCTTC

v_call: TRBV7-2
d_call: TRBD1
j_call: TRBJ2-1
clone_size: few
cdr3_aa: CASSLAPGQPYNEQFF
cdr3_nt: TGTGCCAGCAGCTTAGCGCCGGGACAGCCATACAATGAGCAGTTCTTC

v_call: TRBV10-1
d_call: -
j_call: TRBJ2-5
clone_size: -
cdr3_aa: CASSVGGRDSETQYF
cdr3_nt: TGCGCCAGCAGTGTAGGGGGCAGGGACTCGGAGACCCAGTACTTC

v_call: TRBV5-6
d_call: TRBD2
j_call: TRBJ2-7
clone_size: few
cdr3_aa: CASRLAGSSYEQYF
cdr3_nt: TGTGCCAGCAGACTAGCGGGATCGTCCTACGAGCAGTACTTC

v_call: TRBV3-1/TRBV3-2
d_call: -
j_call: TRBJ1-1
clone_size: -
cdr3_aa: CASKGVDNTEAFF
cdr3_nt: TGTGCCAGCAAAGGGGTGGATAACACTGAAGCTTTCTTT

v_call: TRBV9
d_call: TRBD2
j_call: TRBJ2-3
clone_size: -
cdr3_aa: CASSVGGTSGYTQYF
cdr3_nt: TGTGCCAGCAGCGTGGGAGGGACTAGCGGGTATACGCAGTATTTT

v_call: TRBV18
d_call: TRBD1
j_call: TRBJ2-3
clone_size: -
cdr3_aa: CASSTGTGGALDTQYF
cdr3_nt: TGTGCCAGCTCAACCGGGACAGGGGGCGCGTTGGATACGCAGTATTTT

v_call: TRBV3-1/TRBV3-2
d_call: -
j_call: TRBJ1-1
clone_size: -
cdr3_aa: CASRPWPGSEAFF
cdr3_nt: TGTGCCAGCAGACCCTGGCCGGGGAGTGAAGCTTTCTTT

v_call: TRBV19
d_call: TRBD1
j_call: TRBJ1-3
clone_size: -
cdr3_aa: CASNDRAGNTIYF
cdr3_nt: TGTGCCAGTAATGACAGGGCTGGAAACACCATATATTTT

v_call: TRBV18
d_call: TRBD1
j_call: TRBJ2-2
clone_size: once
cdr3_aa: CASSPRQGADGELFF
cdr3_nt: TGTGCCAGCTCACCTAGACAGGGGGCCGACGGGGAGCTGTTTTTT

v_call: TRBV6-2/TRBV6-3
d_call: -
j_call: TRBJ2-5
clone_size: -
cdr3_aa: CASSYLSAKETQYF
cdr3_nt: TGTGCCAGCAGTTATCTAAGTGCTAAAGAGACCCAGTACTTC

v_call: TRBV27
d_call: TRBD2
j_call: TRBJ2-3
clone_size: -
cdr3_aa: CASSFSGLAGADTQYF
cdr3_nt: TGTGCCAGCAGTTTCTCGGGACTAGCGGGAGCTGATACGCAGTATTTT

v_call: TRBV7-9
d_call: -
j_call: TRBJ1-1
clone_size: -
cdr3_aa: CASSLSGTEAFF
cdr3_nt: TGTGCCAGCAGCTTATCGGGCACTGAAGCTTTCTTT

v_call: TRBV5-1
d_call: TRBD1
j_call: TRBJ1-4
clone_size: -
cdr3_aa: CASSGGQGNEKLFF
cdr3_nt: TGCGCCAGCAGCGGAGGACAGGGAAATGAAAAACTGTTTTTT

v_call: TRBV3-1/TRBV3-2
d_call: TRBD1
j_call: TRBJ2-7
clone_size: -
cdr3_aa: CASRTGGGFYEQYF
cdr3_nt: TGTGCCAGCAGGACAGGGGGCGGTTTCTACGAGCAGTACTTC

v_call: TRBV9
d_call: -
j_call: TRBJ2-2
clone_size: -
cdr3_aa: CASSVGTTANTGELFF
cdr3_nt: TGTGCCAGCAGCGTCGGGACAACCGCGAACACCGGGGAGCTGTTTTTT